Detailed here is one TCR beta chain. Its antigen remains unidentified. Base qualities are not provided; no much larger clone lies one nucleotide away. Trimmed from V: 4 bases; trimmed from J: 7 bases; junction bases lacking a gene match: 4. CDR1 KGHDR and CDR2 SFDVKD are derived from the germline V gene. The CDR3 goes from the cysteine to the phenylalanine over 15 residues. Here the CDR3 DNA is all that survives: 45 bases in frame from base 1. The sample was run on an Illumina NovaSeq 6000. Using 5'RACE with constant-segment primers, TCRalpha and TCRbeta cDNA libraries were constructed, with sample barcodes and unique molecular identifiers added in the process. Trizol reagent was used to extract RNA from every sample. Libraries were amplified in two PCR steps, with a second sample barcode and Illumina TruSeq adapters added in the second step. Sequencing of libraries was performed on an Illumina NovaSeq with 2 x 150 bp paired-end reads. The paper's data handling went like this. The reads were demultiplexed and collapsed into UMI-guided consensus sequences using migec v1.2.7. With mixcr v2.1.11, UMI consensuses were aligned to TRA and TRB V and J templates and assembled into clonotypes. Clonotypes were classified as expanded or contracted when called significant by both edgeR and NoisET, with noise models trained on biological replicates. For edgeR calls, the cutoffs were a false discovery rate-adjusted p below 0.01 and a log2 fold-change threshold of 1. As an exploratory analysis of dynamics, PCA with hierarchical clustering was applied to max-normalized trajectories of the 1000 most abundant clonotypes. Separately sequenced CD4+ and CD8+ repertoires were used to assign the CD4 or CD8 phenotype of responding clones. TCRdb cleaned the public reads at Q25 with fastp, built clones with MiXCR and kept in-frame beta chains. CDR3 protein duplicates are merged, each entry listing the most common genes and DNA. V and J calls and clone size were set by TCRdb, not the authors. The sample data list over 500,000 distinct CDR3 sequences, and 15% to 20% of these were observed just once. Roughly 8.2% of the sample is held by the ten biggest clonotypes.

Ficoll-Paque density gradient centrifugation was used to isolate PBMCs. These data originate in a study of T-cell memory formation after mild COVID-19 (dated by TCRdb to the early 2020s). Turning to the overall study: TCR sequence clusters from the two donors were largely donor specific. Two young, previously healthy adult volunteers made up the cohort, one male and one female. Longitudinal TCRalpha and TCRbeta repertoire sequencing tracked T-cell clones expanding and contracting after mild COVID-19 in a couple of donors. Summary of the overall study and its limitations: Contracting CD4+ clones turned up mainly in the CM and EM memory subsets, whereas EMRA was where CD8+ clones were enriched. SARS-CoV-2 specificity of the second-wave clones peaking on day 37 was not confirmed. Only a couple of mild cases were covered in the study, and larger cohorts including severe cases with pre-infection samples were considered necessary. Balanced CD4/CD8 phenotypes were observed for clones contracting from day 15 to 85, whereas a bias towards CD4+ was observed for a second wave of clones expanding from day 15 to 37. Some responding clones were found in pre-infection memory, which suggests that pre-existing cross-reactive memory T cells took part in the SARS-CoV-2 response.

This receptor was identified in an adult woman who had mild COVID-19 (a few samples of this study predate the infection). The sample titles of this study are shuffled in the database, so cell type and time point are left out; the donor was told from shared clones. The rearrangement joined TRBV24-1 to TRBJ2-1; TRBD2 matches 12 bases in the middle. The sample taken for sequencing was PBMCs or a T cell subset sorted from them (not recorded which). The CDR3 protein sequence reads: CATSDSGLAGNEQFF. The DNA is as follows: TGTGCCACCAGTGACTCGGGACTAGCGGGTAATGAGCAGTTCTTC.